This TCR beta chain came from a study of OX40 agonist ivuxolimab in advanced cancers. Study summary: Cohort: about 82% men, mean age 60, aged roughly 23 to 79. Treatment received earlier with anti-PD-1, anti-PD-L1 or anti-CTLA-4 agents was allowed, and over 30% had some.

Germline CDR1 reads LGHNA; CDR2 reads YNFKEQ. The CDR3 consists of 17 residues. V shed 3 bases and J shed 0 bases, with 15 bases lying between them. Clones were sequenced by immunoSEQ multiplex PCR, and TCRdb holds only the in-frame ones, with some missing. The sample consists of tens of thousands of clones, 93% of them appearing once. V gene TRBV4-2 combines with J gene TRBJ2-1; D may be TRBD1 (6 bases). This specimen was CD4+ or CD8+ T cells sorted from blood, taken in a trial of the OX40 agonist ivuxolimab. The TCR sequence derives from an adult with an advanced solid tumor such as melanoma, head and neck, liver or kidney cancer. The CDR3 nucleotides read TGTGCCAGCAGCCATGCAGACAGGATGAGCTCCTACAATGAGCAGTTCTTC. This encodes CASSHADRMSSYNEQFF.